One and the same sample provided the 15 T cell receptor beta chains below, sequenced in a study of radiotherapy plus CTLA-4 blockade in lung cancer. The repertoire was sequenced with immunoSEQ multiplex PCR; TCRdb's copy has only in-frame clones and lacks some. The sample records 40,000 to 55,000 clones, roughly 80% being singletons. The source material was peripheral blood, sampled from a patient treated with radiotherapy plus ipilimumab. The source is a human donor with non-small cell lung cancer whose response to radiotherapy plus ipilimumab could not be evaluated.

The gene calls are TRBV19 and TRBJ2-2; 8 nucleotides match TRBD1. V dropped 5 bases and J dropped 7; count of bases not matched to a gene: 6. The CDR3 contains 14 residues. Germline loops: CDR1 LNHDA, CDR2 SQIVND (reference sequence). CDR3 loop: CASSYTQGGGELFF. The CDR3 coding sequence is TGTGCCAGTAGTTACACACAGGGGGGCGGGGAGCTGTTTTTT.

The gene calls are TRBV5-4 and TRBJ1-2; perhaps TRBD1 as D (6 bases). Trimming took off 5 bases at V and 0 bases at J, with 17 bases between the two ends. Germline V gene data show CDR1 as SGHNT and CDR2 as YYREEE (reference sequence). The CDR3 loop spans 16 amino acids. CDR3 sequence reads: CASRTTGTTANYGYTF. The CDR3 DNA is TGTGCCAGCAGAACCACAGGGACTACAGCTAACTATGGCTACACCTTC.

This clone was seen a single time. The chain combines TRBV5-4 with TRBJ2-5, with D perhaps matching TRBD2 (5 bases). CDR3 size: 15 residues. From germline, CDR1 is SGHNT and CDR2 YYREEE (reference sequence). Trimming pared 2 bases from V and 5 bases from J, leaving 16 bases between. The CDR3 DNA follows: TGTGCCAGCAGCTTCCGGAGCCTCACGGGGGAGACCCAGTACTTC. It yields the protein CASSFRSLTGETQYF.

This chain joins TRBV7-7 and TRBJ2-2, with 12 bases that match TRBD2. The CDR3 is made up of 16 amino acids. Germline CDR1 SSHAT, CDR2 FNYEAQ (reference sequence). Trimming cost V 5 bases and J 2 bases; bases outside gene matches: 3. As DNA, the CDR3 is TGTGCCAGCAGCCAACTAGCGGGGGGAAACACCGGGGAGCTGTTTTTT. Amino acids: CASSQLAGGNTGELFF.

The CDR3 loop reads CASSTPGTNTDTQYF. CDR3 nucleotides: TGTGCCAGCAGTACACCCGGGACTAACACAGATACGCAGTATTTT. This chain connects TRBV2 to TRBJ2-3; the match to TRBD2 covers 7 bases. With V trimmed by 5 bases and J by 2 bases, 7 bases remained unmatched. The CDR3 loop spans 15 amino acids. Looked up from germline, CDR1 is SNHLY and CDR2 is FYNNEI.

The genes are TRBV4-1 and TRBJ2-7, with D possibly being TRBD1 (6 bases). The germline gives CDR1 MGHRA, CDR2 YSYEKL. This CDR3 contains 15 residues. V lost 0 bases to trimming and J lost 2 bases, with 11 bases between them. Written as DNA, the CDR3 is TGCGCCAGCAGCCAAGATATACGACAGGCCTACGAGCAGTACTTC. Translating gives CASSQDIRQAYEQYF.

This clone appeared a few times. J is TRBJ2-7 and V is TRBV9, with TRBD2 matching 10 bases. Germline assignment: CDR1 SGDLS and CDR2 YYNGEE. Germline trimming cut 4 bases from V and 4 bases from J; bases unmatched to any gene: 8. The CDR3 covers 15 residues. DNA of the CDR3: TGTGCCAGCAGCCCGCTAGCGGGAGTTATTTACGAGCAGTACTTC. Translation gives CASSPLAGVIYEQYF.

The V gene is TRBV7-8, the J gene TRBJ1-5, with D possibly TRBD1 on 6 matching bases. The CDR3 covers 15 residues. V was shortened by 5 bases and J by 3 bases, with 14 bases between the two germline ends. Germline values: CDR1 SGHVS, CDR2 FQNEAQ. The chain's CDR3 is CASSQVQGPNQPQHF. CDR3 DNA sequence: TGTGCCAGCAGCCAGGTACAGGGTCCCAATCAGCCCCAGCATTTT.

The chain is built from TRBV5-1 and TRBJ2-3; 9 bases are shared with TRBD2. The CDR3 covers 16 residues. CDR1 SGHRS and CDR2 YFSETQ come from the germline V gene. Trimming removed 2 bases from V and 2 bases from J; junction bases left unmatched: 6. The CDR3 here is CASSLLTSGNTDTQYF. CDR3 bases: TGCGCCAGCAGCTTACTGACTAGCGGCAACACAGATACGCAGTATTTT.

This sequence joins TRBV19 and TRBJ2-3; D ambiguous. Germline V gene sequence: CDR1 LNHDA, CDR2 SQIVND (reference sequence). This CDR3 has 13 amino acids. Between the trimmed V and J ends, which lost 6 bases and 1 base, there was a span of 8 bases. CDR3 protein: CASSIAGTDTQYF. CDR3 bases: TGTGCCAGTAGCATTGCGGGCACAGATACGCAGTATTTT.

The CDR3 sequence: CASSPGTGSRGIYF. CDR3 DNA: TGTGCCAGCAGTCCCGGGACAGGGAGCCGGGGCATATATTTT. The genes are TRBV6-5 and TRBJ1-3; the match to TRBD1 covers 9 bases. Per the germline V gene, CDR1 is MNHEY and CDR2 is SVGAGI. CDR3 length equals 14 residues. Unmatched junction bases numbered 11, after V lost 5 bases and J lost 12 bases.

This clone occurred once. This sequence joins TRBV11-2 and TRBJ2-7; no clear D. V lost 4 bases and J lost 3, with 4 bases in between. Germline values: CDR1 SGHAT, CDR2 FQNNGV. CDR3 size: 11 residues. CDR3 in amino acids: CASSSLYEQYF. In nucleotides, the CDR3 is TGTGCCAGCAGCTCCCTCTACGAGCAGTACTTC.

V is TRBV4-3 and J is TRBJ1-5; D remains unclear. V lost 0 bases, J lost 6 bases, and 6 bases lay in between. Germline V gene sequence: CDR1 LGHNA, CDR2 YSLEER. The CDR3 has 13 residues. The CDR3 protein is CASSQDRGQPQHF. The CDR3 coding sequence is TGCGCCAGCAGCCAAGATAGAGGTCAGCCCCAGCATTTT.

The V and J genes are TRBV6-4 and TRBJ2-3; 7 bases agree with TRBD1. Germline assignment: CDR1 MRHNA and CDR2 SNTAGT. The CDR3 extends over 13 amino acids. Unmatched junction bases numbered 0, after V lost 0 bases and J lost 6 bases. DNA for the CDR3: TGTGCCAGCAGTGACTCGACAGGGGATACGCAGTATTTT. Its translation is CASSDSTGDTQYF.

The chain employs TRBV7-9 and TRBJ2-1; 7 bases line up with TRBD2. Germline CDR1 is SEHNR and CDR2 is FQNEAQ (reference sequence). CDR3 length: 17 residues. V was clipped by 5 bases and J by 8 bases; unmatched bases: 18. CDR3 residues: CASSKVPGRAGMDEQFF. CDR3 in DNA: TGTGCCAGCAGCAAGGTACCTGGGAGGGCCGGTATGGATGAGCAGTTCTTC.